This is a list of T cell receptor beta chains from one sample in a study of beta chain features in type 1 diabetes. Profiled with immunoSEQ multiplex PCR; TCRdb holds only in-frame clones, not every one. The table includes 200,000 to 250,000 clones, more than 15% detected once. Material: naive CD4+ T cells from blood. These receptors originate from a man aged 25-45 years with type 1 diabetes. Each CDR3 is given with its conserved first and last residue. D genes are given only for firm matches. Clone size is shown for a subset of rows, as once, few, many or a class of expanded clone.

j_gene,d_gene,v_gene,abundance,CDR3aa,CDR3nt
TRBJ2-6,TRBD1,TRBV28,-,CASRPRTGARSPGANVLTF,TGTGCCAGCAGACCCCGGACAGGCGCCCGATCTCCTGGGGCCAACGTCCTGACTTTC
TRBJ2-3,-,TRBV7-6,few,CASSFGDTQYF,TGTGCCAGCAGCTTCGGAGATACGCAGTATTTT
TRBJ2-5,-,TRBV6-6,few,CASSYSGETQYF,TGTGCCAGCAGTTACTCGGGAGAGACCCAGTACTTC
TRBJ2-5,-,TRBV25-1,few,CASSDPTAYQETQYF,TGTGCCAGCAGTGATCCGACAGCGTACCAAGAGACCCAGTACTTC
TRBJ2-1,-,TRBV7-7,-,CASSFDRGLVGYNEQFF,TGTGCCAGCAGCTTTGATCGGGGCCTAGTAGGATACAATGAGCAGTTCTTC
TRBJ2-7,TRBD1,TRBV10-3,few,CAISPSGGTAPFF,TGTGCCATCAGCCCCTCGGGTGGGACAGCTCCATTCTTC
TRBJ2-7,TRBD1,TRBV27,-,CASSLKGQGPNEQYF,TGTGCCAGCAGTTTAAAGGGACAGGGGCCGAACGAGCAGTACTTC
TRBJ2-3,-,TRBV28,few,CASIGLGDTQYF,TGTGCCAGCATAGGTTTGGGGGATACGCAGTATTTT
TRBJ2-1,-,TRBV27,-,CASSLISSGRGEQFF,TGTGCCAGCAGTTTAATTTCTTCAGGTCGCGGTGAGCAGTTCTTC
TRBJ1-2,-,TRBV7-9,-,CASSDIATNYGYTF,TGTGCCAGCAGCGACATAGCCACTAACTATGGCTACACCTTC
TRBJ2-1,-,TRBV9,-,CASSTTSSYNEQFF,TGTGCCAGCAGCACGACGTCTAGCTACAATGAGCAGTTCTTC
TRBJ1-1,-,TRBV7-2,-,CASSGRNPMNTEAFF,TGTGCCAGCAGCGGGCGGAACCCGATGAACACTGAAGCTTTCTTT
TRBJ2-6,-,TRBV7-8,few,CASSLLRLNSGANVLTF,TGTGCCAGCAGCCTCCTTCGGCTAAACTCTGGGGCCAACGTCCTGACTTTC
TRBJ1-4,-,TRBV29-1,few,CSAKKNEKLFF,TGCAGCGCAAAGAAGAATGAAAAACTGTTTTTT
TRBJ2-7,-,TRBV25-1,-,CASSEYAEQYF,TGTGCCAGCAGTGAATATGCGGAGCAGTACTTC
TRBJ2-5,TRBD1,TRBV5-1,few,CASSLRTGGEETQYF,TGCGCCAGCAGCTTGAGGACAGGGGGCGAAGAGACCCAGTACTTC
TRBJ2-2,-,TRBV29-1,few,CSVVGRGNTGELFF,TGCAGCGTTGTTGGCAGGGGAAACACCGGGGAGCTGTTTTTT
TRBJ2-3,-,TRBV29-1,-,CSVFLHGSNTDTQYF,TGCAGCGTCTTCTTACACGGGAGCAACACAGATACGCAGTATTTT
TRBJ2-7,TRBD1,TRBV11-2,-,CASSIPGQRASEQYF,TGTGCCAGCAGCATTCCGGGACAGAGGGCTTCCGAGCAGTACTTC
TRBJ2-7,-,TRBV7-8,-,CASSLVSGSPYEQYF,TGTGCCAGCAGCTTAGTAAGCGGGTCCCCCTACGAGCAGTACTTC
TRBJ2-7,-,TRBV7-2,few,CASSLWGYEQYF,TGTGCCAGCAGCTTATGGGGATACGAGCAGTACTTC
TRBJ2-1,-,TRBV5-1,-,CASSFAGQYNEQFF,TGCGCCAGCAGCTTCGCAGGGCAGTACAATGAGCAGTTCTTC
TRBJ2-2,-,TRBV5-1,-,CASSLLGEQGGELFF,TGCGCCAGCAGCTTGCTAGGCGAACAGGGCGGGGAGCTGTTTTTT
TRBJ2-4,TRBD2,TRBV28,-,CASSLPGLGAKNIQYF,TGTGCCAGCAGTCTCCCCGGACTAGGAGCCAAAAACATTCAGTACTTC
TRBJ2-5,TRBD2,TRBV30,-,CAWEGLAETQYF,TGTGCCTGGGAGGGACTAGCGGAGACCCAGTACTTC
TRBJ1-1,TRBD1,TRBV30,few,CAWSPRTGVLATEAFF,TGTGCCTGGAGTCCGAGGACAGGGGTCCTTGCCACTGAAGCTTTCTTT
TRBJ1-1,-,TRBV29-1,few,CTGTPPGDTEAFF,TGCACCGGGACGCCACCGGGGGACACTGAAGCTTTCTTT
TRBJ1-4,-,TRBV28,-,CASRLAVDEKLFF,TGTGCCAGCAGACTTGCGGTAGATGAAAAACTGTTTTTT
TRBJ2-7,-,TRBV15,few,CATSREQGYEQYF,TGTGCCACCAGCAGAGAACAGGGCTACGAGCAGTACTTC
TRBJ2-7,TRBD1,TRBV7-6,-,CASSLAYVGRGPYEQYF,TGTGCCAGCAGCTTAGCCTACGTTGGCAGGGGGCCTTACGAGCAGTACTTC
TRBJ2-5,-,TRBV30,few,CAGGSPNLETQYF,TGTGCCGGGGGCAGCCCAAACTTAGAGACCCAGTACTTC
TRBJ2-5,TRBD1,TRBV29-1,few,CSGDRDQETQYF,TGCAGCGGAGACAGGGATCAAGAGACCCAGTACTTC
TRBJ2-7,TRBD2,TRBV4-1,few,CASSQGLAGEGYEQYF,TGCGCCAGCAGCCAAGGACTAGCGGGAGAGGGCTACGAGCAGTACTTC
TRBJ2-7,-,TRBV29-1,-,CSVVTYSYEQYF,TGCAGCGTTGTTACCTACTCCTACGAGCAGTACTTC
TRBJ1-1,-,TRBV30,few,CAWSVRDTEAFF,TGTGCCTGGAGTGTTCGGGACACTGAAGCTTTCTTT
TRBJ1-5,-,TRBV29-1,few,CSVEVGRGQPQHF,TGCAGCGTTGAAGTTGGTCGGGGACAGCCCCAGCATTTT
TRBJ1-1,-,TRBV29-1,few,CSVEGQENTEAFF,TGCAGCGTTGAAGGACAAGAGAACACTGAAGCTTTCTTT
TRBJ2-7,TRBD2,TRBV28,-,CASSPTSGSYEQYF,TGTGCCAGCAGTCCGACTAGCGGGTCCTACGAGCAGTACTTC
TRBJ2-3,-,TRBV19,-,CASSVTPSTDTQYF,TGTGCCTCATCGGTGACACCTAGCACAGATACGCAGTATTTT
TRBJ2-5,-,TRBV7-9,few,CASSHTVAQETQYF,TGTGCCAGCAGCCACACAGTGGCCCAAGAGACCCAGTACTTC
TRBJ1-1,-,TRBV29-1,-,CSVVAGPQGTEAFF,TGCAGCGTTGTGGCGGGTCCCCAGGGCACTGAAGCTTTCTTT
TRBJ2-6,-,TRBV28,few,CASRPNKAGANVLTF,TGTGCCAGCAGACCCAACAAGGCCGGGGCCAACGTCCTGACTTTC
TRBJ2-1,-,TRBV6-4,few,CASSPDYSGYNEQFF,TGTGCCAGCAGTCCCGACTATTCAGGCTACAATGAGCAGTTCTTC
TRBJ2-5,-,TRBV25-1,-,CASSGLANQETQYF,TGTGCCAGCAGTGGGTTAGCGAACCAAGAGACCCAGTACTTC
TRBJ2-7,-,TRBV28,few,CASSPSGSYEQYF,TGTGCCAGCAGTCCCTCTGGTTCCTACGAGCAGTACTTC
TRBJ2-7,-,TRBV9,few,CASSPRLGAYEQYF,TGTGCCAGCAGCCCCCGGCTGGGGGCCTACGAGCAGTACTTC
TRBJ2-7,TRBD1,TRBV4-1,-,CASSFDRDRDEQYF,TGCGCCAGCAGCTTCGACAGGGATCGGGACGAGCAGTACTTC
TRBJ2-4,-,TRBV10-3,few,CAGRLGGNIQYF,TGTGCCGGGCGTTTGGGCGGGAACATTCAGTACTTC
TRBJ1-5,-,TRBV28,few,CASSRYGNQPQHF,TGTGCCAGCAGCCGATATGGCAATCAGCCCCAGCATTTT
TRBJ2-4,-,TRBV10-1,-,CASSGLAKNIQYF,TGCGCCAGCAGTGGCCTAGCCAAAAACATTCAGTACTTC
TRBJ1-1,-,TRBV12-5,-,CASGINTEAFF,TGTGCTAGTGGTATCAACACTGAAGCTTTCTTT
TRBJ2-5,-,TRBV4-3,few,CASSPGVGTRGGTQETQYF,TGCGCCAGCAGCCCGGGAGTAGGGACGAGGGGCGGGACGCAAGAGACCCAGTACTTC